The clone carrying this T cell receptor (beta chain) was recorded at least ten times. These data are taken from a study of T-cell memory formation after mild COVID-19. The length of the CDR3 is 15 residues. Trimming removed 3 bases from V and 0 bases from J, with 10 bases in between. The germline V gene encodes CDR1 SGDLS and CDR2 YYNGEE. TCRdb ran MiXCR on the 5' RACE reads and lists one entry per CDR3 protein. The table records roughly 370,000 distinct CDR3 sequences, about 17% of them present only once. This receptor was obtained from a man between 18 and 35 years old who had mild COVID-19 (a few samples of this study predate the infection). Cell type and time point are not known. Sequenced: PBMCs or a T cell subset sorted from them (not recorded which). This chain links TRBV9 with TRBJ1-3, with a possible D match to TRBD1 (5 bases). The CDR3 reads CASSGQLSSGNTIYF. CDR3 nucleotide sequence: TGTGCCAGCAGCGGACAGCTATCCTCTGGAAACACCATATATTTT.